This entry lists 25 T cell receptor beta chains sequenced from one sample in a study of T cell responses to AZD1222 COVID-19 vaccine. Repertoires were generated with immunoSEQ multiplex PCR, while TCRdb's copy carries only in-frame clones and drops some. The table shows 170,000 or so clones, with around 90% occurring only once. The sample consisted of peripheral blood, taken on day 0 of AZD1222 vaccination. The receptors were sampled from an adult in good health.

The chain has TRBV5-1 and TRBJ2-3; D could derive from TRBD1 or TRBD2 (5 bases each). Deletions cut 2 bases from V and 4 bases from J, with 14 bases between. CDR1 and CDR2 (germline): SGHRS, YFSETQ. The CDR3 is 15 residues long. DNA of the CDR3: TGCGCCAGCAGCTTTTCAGGGAGTAGGGCAGATACGCAGTATTTT. Its protein product is CASSFSGSRADTQYF. The full variable domain, with the rest looked up from reference TRBV5-1 and TRBJ2-3, is KAGVTQTPRYLIKTRGQQVTLSCSPISGHRSVSWYQQTPGQGLQFLFEYFSETQRNKGNFPGRFSGRQFSNSRSEMNVSTLELGDSALYLCASSFSGSRADTQYFGPGTRLTVL.

The chain couples TRBV6-5 to TRBJ1-2, with 9 bases lining up with TRBD1. The CDR3 sequence is 15 residues long. The junction had 4 bases not matched to a gene; V was cut back by 0 bases and J by 5 bases. Looked up from germline, CDR1 is MNHEY and CDR2 is SVGAGI. The DNA of the CDR3 is TGTGCCAGCAGTTACTCGAGGGACAGGGCGTATGGCTACACCTTC. As protein: CASSYSRDRAYGYTF.

The V and J genes are TRBV6-5 and TRBJ1-2, with D possibly TRBD1 on 5 matching bases. The CDR3 has 15 amino acids. From germline, CDR1 is MNHEY and CDR2 SVGAGI. The ends were cut back, 0 bases at V and 8 bases at J, with 16 bases in the middle. The CDR3 loop is CASSYSMRGELGYTF. CDR3 in DNA: TGTGCCAGCAGTTACTCAATGAGAGGGGAGTTGGGCTACACCTTC.

The rearrangement uses TRBV2 and TRBJ2-7; 7 bases fit TRBD2. The V gene's germline CDR1 is SNHLY and CDR2 FYNNEI. The CDR3 contains 14 residues. The trim removed 6 bases at V and 6 bases at J, leaving 11 bases unmatched. The CDR3 loop is CASSPSSGVREQYF. In DNA, the CDR3 is TGTGCCAGCAGCCCCTCTAGCGGAGTACGCGAGCAGTACTTC.

The chain recombines TRBV18 with TRBJ1-5; D is ambiguous. With 3 bases removed from V and 0 bases from J, the gap between germline ends came to 6 bases. Germline loops: CDR1 KGHSH, CDR2 LQKENI. The CDR3 consists of 14 residues. The CDR3: CASSPQSSNQPQHF. In DNA form, the CDR3 reads TGTGCCAGCTCACCCCAAAGTAGCAATCAGCCCCAGCATTTT.

V is TRBV19 and J is TRBJ1-2; 8 bases fit TRBD1. Germline CDR1 LNHDA, CDR2 SQIVND (reference sequence). After removal of 3 bases from V and 5 bases from J, the junction contained 8 bases not matched to a gene. This CDR3 is 15 amino acids long. CDR3 in DNA: TGTGCCAGTAGTATCGGTACAGGGGGTAGGTATGGCTACACCTTC. It yields the protein CASSIGTGGRYGYTF.

V gene TRBV12-3 or TRBV12-4 combines with J gene TRBJ2-7; D not resolved. V shed 6 bases and J shed 3 bases, with 6 bases lying between them. The CDR3 covers 11 residues. The CDR3, as DNA: TGTGCCAGCAGAGGCGGCTACGAGCAGTACTTC. As protein: CASRGGYEQYF.

The chain employs TRBV19 and TRBJ2-7; D possibly corresponds to TRBD2 (6 bases). The ends were cut back, 3 bases at V and 1 base at J, with 10 bases in the middle. This CDR3 contains 14 residues. Germline V CDR1 and CDR2: LNHDA, SQIVND (reference sequence). CDR3 region: CASSIGTFSYEQYF. DNA for the CDR3: TGTGCCAGTAGTATCGGGACTTTTTCCTACGAGCAGTACTTC.

This clone was counted a few times. V gene TRBV9 combines with J gene TRBJ1-5, with 7 positions matching TRBD1. This CDR3 region has 19 residues. Germline V gene sequence: CDR1 SGDLS, CDR2 YYNGEE. V was pared by 3 bases and J by 1 base, with 16 bases of the junction left unmatched. This CDR3 is CASSAEGTAPGSSNQPQHF. The CDR3 DNA reads as TGTGCCAGCAGCGCCGAAGGGACAGCCCCTGGGTCGAGCAATCAGCCCCAGCATTTT.

A few counts support this clone. V and J are TRBV11-2 and TRBJ2-1; D is undetermined. Trimming removed 2 bases from V and 7 bases from J, with 9 bases in between. The germline V gene has CDR1 SGHAT and CDR2 FQNNGV. The CDR3 has 13 amino acids. The CDR3 loop is CASSLYLGNEQFF. CDR3 bases: TGTGCCAGCAGCTTATACTTGGGGAATGAGCAGTTCTTC.

There are a few counts of this clone. This chain links TRBV2 with TRBJ2-5, with D possibly TRBD1 on 6 matching bases. The germline CDR1 and CDR2 sequences are SNHLY and FYNNEI. The V gene lost 10 bases and the J gene lost 5 bases, with 17 bases spanning the gap. The length of the CDR3 is 13 residues. CDR3 sequence (DNA): TGTGCCAACCAACCTACTAGGGGGGAGACCCAGTACTTC. As protein: CANQPTRGETQYF. The full variable domain, rest sourced from reference TRBV2 and TRBJ2-5, is EPEVTQTPSHQVTQMGQEVILRCVPISNHLYFYWYRQILGQKVEFLVSFYNNEISEKSEIFDDQFSVERPDGSNFTLKIRSTKLEDSAMYFCANQPTRGETQYFGPGTRLLVL.

The genes are TRBV28 and TRBJ1-2; perhaps TRBD1 as D (6 bases). CDR1 MDHEN and CDR2 SYDVKM come from the germline V gene. This CDR3 contains 13 residues. V was shortened by 2 bases and J by 8 bases, with 12 bases between the two germline ends. CDR3 DNA: TGTGCCAGCAGTTTAATTGGGGGCTGGGGCTACACCTTC. It specifies CASSLIGGWGYTF.

The chain combines TRBV2 with TRBJ2-5; 7 bases fit TRBD1. The CDR3 has 19 amino acids. Germline CDR1 reads SNHLY; CDR2 reads FYNNEI. The ends lost 5 bases at V and 4 bases at J; junction bases unmatched: 22. As DNA, the CDR3 is TGTGCCAGCAGTCTCATGGACAGGTCGAAACCCTTCGGAGGAGAGACCCAGTACTTC. Amino acid sequence: CASSLMDRSKPFGGETQYF.

The chain recombines TRBV18 with TRBJ2-3, with D hard to call. The germline gives CDR1 KGHSH, CDR2 LQKENI. This CDR3 comprises 13 residues. V dropped 6 bases and J dropped 4 bases, with 11 bases sitting between them. Here the CDR3 reads CASSVAVADTQYF. The CDR3 DNA reads as TGTGCCAGCTCGGTGGCCGTCGCAGATACGCAGTATTTT.

This clone has just one count. V usage is TRBV5-5 and J usage is TRBJ1-3; D gene ambiguous. CDR1 is SGHKS, CDR2 YYEKEE, per germline (reference sequence). Trimming stripped 4 bases from V and 0 bases from J, with 17 bases between. This CDR3 is built from 17 residues. The CDR3 sequence is CASSPAPAGRSGNTIYF. The CDR3 nucleotides read TGTGCCAGCAGCCCGGCGCCCGCAGGCCGCTCTGGAAACACCATATATTTT.

This chain links TRBV27 with TRBJ1-2; maybe TRBD1 (5 bases). CDR3 size: 16 residues. Germline CDR1 is MNHEY and CDR2 is SMNVEV (reference sequence). V was shortened by 2 bases and J by 2 bases, with 15 bases between the two germline ends. The CDR3 sequence is CASSLTPRDHNYGYTF. The CDR3 DNA is TGTGCCAGCAGTTTAACTCCAAGGGACCACAACTATGGCTACACCTTC.

V is TRBV25-1 and J is TRBJ2-7; D not certain. V lost 0 bases, J lost 5 bases, and 5 bases lay in between. The CDR3 is 12 amino acids. From germline, CDR1 is MGHDK and CDR2 SYGVNS. The CDR3 DNA reads as TGTGCCAGCAGTGAATATCCCCACGAGCAGTACTTC. Translating it yields CASSEYPHEQYF.

The genes are TRBV4-1 and TRBJ1-1; D not certain. The CDR3 consists of 15 residues. The V end lost 4 bases, the J end lost 3 bases, and 15 bases lay between the germline ends. Germline CDR1 reads MGHRA; CDR2 reads YSYEKL. CDR3 in DNA: TGCGCCAGCAGCCTAGAATGGGGATTAGACACTGAAGCTTTCTTT. It is translated as CASSLEWGLDTEAFF.

The chain uses TRBV4-1 and TRBJ1-1; no reliable D call. The length of the CDR3 is 14 residues. Germline assignment: CDR1 MGHRA and CDR2 YSYEKL. Trimming removed 0 bases at V and 1 base at J, with 6 bases between. Here the CDR3 reads CASSQDRRNTEAFF. The CDR3 bases are TGCGCCAGCAGCCAAGACCGCCGGAACACTGAAGCTTTCTTT.

The rearrangement uses TRBV9 and TRBJ2-6; 13 bases are a match to TRBD2. V shed 5 bases, J shed 0 bases, and the junction held 14 bases outside the gene matches. The CDR3 is 21 amino acids. CDR1 is SGDLS and CDR2 is YYNGEE in the germline V gene. In DNA, the CDR3 is TGTGCCAGCAGTGAAAGAGGGACTAGCGGGATCAAAACCTCTGGGGCCAACGTCCTGACTTTC. It is translated as CASSERGTSGIKTSGANVLTF.

Worth noting for this clone: The sample has other DNA sequences that encode this CDR3 too. The chain employs TRBV18 and TRBJ1-1; 7 bases line up with TRBD1. The CDR3 length is 14 residues. Trimming took 6 bases from V and 0 from J; bases not matched to a gene: 4. CDR1 KGHSH and CDR2 LQKENI come from the germline V gene. The CDR3 nucleotides are TGTGCCAGCTCCCCCGACAGGGTGAACACTGAAGCTTTCTTT. This sequence encodes CASSPDRVNTEAFF. Using reference TRBV18 and TRBJ1-1 for the parts outside the CDR3, the full variable domain is NAGVMQNPRHLVRRRGQEARLRCSPMKGHSHVYWYRQLPEEGLKFMVYLQKENIIDESGMPKERFSAEFPKEGPSILRIQQVVRGDSAAYFCASSPDRVNTEAFFGQGTRLTVV.

The DNA of the CDR3 is TGTGCCAGCAGCCGGGGAGTGAGCGGGAGTGGGTACGAGCAGTACTTC. Protein sequence: CASSRGVSGSGYEQYF. The chain uses TRBV7-6 and TRBJ2-7; 8 positions agree with TRBD2. The CDR3 runs 16 residues. Trimming removed 5 bases from V and 4 bases from J; junction bases left unmatched: 13. CDR1 and CDR2 (germline): SGHVS, FNYEAQ.

This clone was counted once. The chain recombines TRBV27 with TRBJ2-1, with TRBD2 as a possible D gene (6 bases). The length of the CDR3 is 15 residues. V was pared by 0 bases and J by 9 bases, with 15 bases between. Germline V gene data show CDR1 as MNHEY and CDR2 as SMNVEV (reference sequence). Written as DNA, the CDR3 is TGTGCCAGCAGTTTATCGGGACGAGTGGGGGGTGAGCAGTTCTTC. Translating gives CASSLSGRVGGEQFF.

This clone was detected once. The chain links TRBV6-1 to TRBJ2-1; TRBD2 matches 9 bases. CDR3 length: 17 amino acids. With 4 bases clipped from V and 1 base from J, the junction kept 8 bases outside the gene matches. Germline V gene lookup returns CDR1 MNHNS and CDR2 SASEGT. The CDR3, as DNA: TGTGCCAGCAGTGGGTTGGGACTAGCCGTTTCCTACAATGAGCAGTTCTTC. This codes for CASSGLGLAVSYNEQFF.

The CDR3 DNA is TGTGCCAGCAGCTTGGCAACAGGGGATCTTAATACCGGGGAGCTGTTTTTT. This sequence encodes CASSLATGDLNTGELFF. V and J are TRBV7-8 and TRBJ2-2, with 7 nucleotides matching TRBD1. Germline V lookup: CDR1 SGHVS, CDR2 FQNEAQ. The CDR3 is made up of 17 amino acids. J was trimmed by 5 bases and V by 3 bases; bases with no gene match: 12.